The 3 T cell receptor beta chains below were found in one sample sequenced in a study of T cells expressing NK-cell markers. TCRdb re-called the 5' RACE reads and gives one entry per CDR3 protein, without DNA. The sample's table shows some 190,000 distinct CDR3 sequences. The material sequenced was blood T cells: a sorted CD56 or NKG2C T cell subset, CD4+ or CD8+ T cells, or bulk PBMC T cells (not recorded which). These receptors all stem from a man aged 18-70 years in good health.

The V call is TRBV9, the J call TRBJ2-7; with no DNA, the TCRdb D assignment of TRBD2 cannot be verified. The CDR3 consists of 14 residues. Germline loops: CDR1 SGDLS, CDR2 YYNGEE. CDR3 amino acids: CASNPGGSAYEQYF.

The rearrangement joins TRBV5-6 to TRBJ2-5; there is no DNA to check the TCRdb D call of TRBD1. CDR1 is SGHDT, CDR2 YYEEEE, per germline. CDR3 length equals 14 residues. The CDR3 loop is CASSLVTGAETQYF.

The V and J genes are TRBV12-3 or TRBV12-4 and TRBJ2-2; without DNA, the TCRdb call of TRBD2 cannot be checked. This CDR3 spans 20 amino acids. The CDR3 protein is CASSLEAGGSWSALTGELFF.